These 29 T cell receptor beta chains came from one sample sequenced in a study of naive and memory T cell subsets. Overall study findings and caveats: A few larger clonotypes appeared in naive repertoires, especially CD8, possibly memory cells re-expressing CD45RA.

These receptors have no identified antigens. Two oligonucleotides, mixed equimolar, formed the beta constant-region primer covering TRBC1 and TRBC2. Nested alpha and beta constant-region primers with the SP2 primer drove four PCR rounds on ligated cDNA. One entry per CDR3 protein results from TCRdb running MiXCR on the UMI-ligation and nested PCR reads. This table holds about 160,000 distinct CDR3 sequences, 20% to 25% found once. The specimen was naive CD4+ T cells from blood. All receptors derive from a human donor in good health.

The V call is TRBV6-2 or TRBV6-3, the J call TRBJ1-4, with D possibly matching TRBD1 (6 bases). Germline lookup yields CDR1 MNHEY and CDR2 SVGEGT. The CDR3 length is 16 residues. Trimming left V 6 bases short and J 6 bases short, with 20 bases between. The CDR3 region is CASSRVVRGRDEKLFF. CDR3 in DNA: TGTGCCAGCAGCCGAGTGGTCCGGGGGCGCGATGAAAAACTGTTTTTT.

This clonotype was counted a few times. The chain combines TRBV28 with TRBJ1-6, with 8 bases that match TRBD1. The CDR3 length is 15 residues. The trim removed 5 bases at V and 7 bases at J, leaving 7 bases unmatched. Germline values: CDR1 MDHEN, CDR2 SYDVKM. The CDR3 region has the DNA TGTGCCAGCAGTCGAAACAGGGGGACAAATTCACCCCTCCACTTT. Its protein product is CASSRNRGTNSPLHF.

This clonotype was counted at least ten times. This sequence joins TRBV18 and TRBJ2-5, with D possibly called TRBD1 or TRBD2 (5 bases each). Trimming removed 8 bases from V and 7 bases from J, with 20 bases in between. The CDR3 length is 14 residues. CDR1 KGHSH and CDR2 LQKENI come from the germline V gene. This chain's CDR3 is CASQRSGPEGTQYF. Written as DNA, the CDR3 is TGTGCCAGCCAAAGGTCGGGGCCCGAGGGGACCCAGTACTTC.

J is TRBJ2-6 and V is TRBV28, with D uncertain. This CDR3 spans 16 amino acids. CDR1 and CDR2 from the germline V gene are MDHEN and SYDVKM. Trimming took off 6 bases at V and 0 bases at J, with 12 bases between the two ends. CDR3 bases: TGTGCCAGCAGACCGCGAGGTGGCTCTGGGGCCAACGTCCTGACTTTC. The encoded protein is CASRPRGGSGANVLTF.

This clonotype was counted a few times. The chain joins TRBV18 to TRBJ2-5; possibly TRBD1 for D (5 bases). Germline loops: CDR1 KGHSH, CDR2 LQKENI. V lost 5 bases, J lost 2 bases, and 9 bases lay in between. This CDR3 comprises 13 residues. CDR3 nucleotide sequence: TGTGCCAGCTCATCGGACACGCAAGAGACCCAGTACTTC. Its protein is CASSSDTQETQYF.

This clonotype was detected ten times or more. The chain links TRBV3-1 to TRBJ2-1; 8 bases align to TRBD2. The length of the CDR3 is 15 residues. V shed 3 bases and J 7 bases; nucleotides not matched to a gene: 8. Looked up from germline, CDR1 is LGHDT and CDR2 is YNNKEL (reference sequence). For the CDR3, the DNA is TGTGCCAGCAGCCAGGATGGGACTAGTTGGAATGAGCAGTTCTTC. It translates to CASSQDGTSWNEQFF.

The chain couples TRBV20-1 to TRBJ2-7; 11 nucleotides match TRBD2. Germline CDR1 and CDR2: DFQATT and SNEGSKA (reference sequence). The CDR3 totals 15 residues. Germline trimming cut 0 bases from V and 2 bases from J; bases unmatched to any gene: 3. DNA of the CDR3: TGCAGTGCTAGAGACGGGACTAGCGGTACCTACGAGCAGTACTTC. Its translation is CSARDGTSGTYEQYF.

This clonotype was observed a few times. This chain links TRBV20-1 with TRBJ2-1; TRBD2 aligns across 7 bases. This CDR3 is 16 amino acids long. Germline V lookup: CDR1 DFQATT, CDR2 SNEGSKA (reference sequence). V lost 1 base and J lost 1; bases outside the gene matches: 7. CDR3 DNA sequence: TGCAGTGCTAGAGTAGGGGTAGCGGGTTCCTACAATGAGCAGTTCTTC. Residues: CSARVGVAGSYNEQFF.

This clonotype was counted a single time. The gene calls are TRBV15 and TRBJ2-3; 10 nucleotides match TRBD1. CDR1 and CDR2 from the germline V gene are LNHNV and YYDKDF (reference sequence). V was clipped by 5 bases and J by 4 bases; unmatched bases: 6. The CDR3 is 15 residues long. CDR3 in DNA: TGTGCCACCAGCGGAGCCGGGACAGGGGCAGATACGCAGTATTTT. Amino acids: CATSGAGTGADTQYF.

V usage is TRBV27 and J usage is TRBJ2-2, with D perhaps matching TRBD1 or TRBD2 (6 bases each). Germline assignment: CDR1 MNHEY and CDR2 SMNVEV (reference sequence). Trimming removed 7 bases at V and 3 bases at J, with 9 bases between. This CDR3 spans 13 amino acids. The CDR3 DNA is TGTGCCAGCACAAGGGGGGACACCGGGGAGCTGTTTTTT. This codes for CASTRGDTGELFF.

As concerns this clonotype: A junction end diverges from the germline sequence, so it may reflect a read error. The genes are TRBV7-8 and TRBJ2-1; 12 nucleotides match TRBD2. The germline V gene has CDR1 SGHVS and CDR2 FQNEAQ. The CDR3 covers 15 residues. The CDR3 region is CASSARTSGNDERFF. The DNA for the CDR3 is TGTGCCAGCAGCGCCCGGACTAGCGGGAACGATGAGCGGTTCTTC.

This clonotype was seen only a few times. The V gene is TRBV20-1, the J gene TRBJ2-1, with 13 nucleotides matching TRBD2. Germline V gives CDR1 DFQATT, CDR2 SNEGSKA (reference sequence). With 0 bases clipped from V and 4 bases from J, the junction kept 6 bases outside the gene matches. The CDR3 is 17 amino acids. CDR3: CSARDLRLAGGYNEQFF. Here the CDR3 DNA reads TGCAGTGCTAGAGATCTTCGACTAGCGGGAGGTTACAATGAGCAGTTCTTC.

V is TRBV12-3 or TRBV12-4 and J is TRBJ2-5; D may be TRBD1 (6 bases). This CDR3 comprises 15 residues. V lost 5 bases, J lost 1 base, and 14 bases lay in between. CDR3 sequence reads: CASSKLTGPQETQYF. In nucleotides, the CDR3 is TGTGCCAGCAGTAAACTGACAGGACCCCAAGAGACCCAGTACTTC.

This clonotype was observed a few times. The chain employs TRBV6-5 and TRBJ2-5, with 8 bases fitting TRBD2. The CDR3 is made up of 16 amino acids. Per the germline V gene, CDR1 is MNHEY and CDR2 is SVGAGI. The V segment lost 1 base and the J segment 7 bases; nucleotides outside the gene matches: 11. This CDR3 reads CASSYYPSGLSGTQYF. The CDR3 bases are TGTGCCAGCAGTTACTACCCTAGCGGGCTGAGTGGGACCCAGTACTTC.

This clonotype was picked up a small number of times. The chain combines TRBV7-2 with TRBJ2-3; 9 bases line up with TRBD2. There are 18 residues in the CDR3. CDR1 and CDR2 from the germline V gene are SGHTA and FQGNSA. Trimming at V came to 1 base and at J to 1 base, leaving 9 bases not matched to a gene. CDR3 DNA sequence: TGTGCCAGCAGCTTAGTAAGGACTAGCGCTAGGGGCACAGATACGCAGTATTTT. It yields the protein CASSLVRTSARGTDTQYF.

There are a few counts of this clonotype. This chain uses TRBV20-1 with TRBJ2-2, with a tentative D call TRBD1 (6 bases). Per the germline V gene, CDR1 is DFQATT and CDR2 is SNEGSKA (reference sequence). The CDR3 runs to 17 residues. With 3 bases removed from V and 1 base from J, the gap between germline ends came to 18 bases. The CDR3 protein is CSARGPFWTENTGELFF. CDR3 in DNA: TGCAGTGCTAGGGGTCCCTTTTGGACAGAGAACACCGGGGAGCTGTTTTTT.

This clonotype was counted between two and nine times. The gene calls are TRBV6-2 or TRBV6-3 and TRBJ2-7, with 7 bases identical to TRBD2. V was clipped by 8 bases and J by 2 bases; unmatched bases: 9. Germline CDR1 and CDR2: MNHEY and SVGEGT. The CDR3 is 14 amino acids. The CDR3 DNA reads as TGTGCCAGCCGCAAATCGGGGGGAACCTACGAGCAGTACTTC. Translation: CASRKSGGTYEQYF.

In its sample, this clonotype was seen a few times. The chain joins TRBV25-1 to TRBJ2-7; 9 positions agree with TRBD1. The length of the CDR3 is 14 residues. Looked up from germline, CDR1 is MGHDK and CDR2 is SYGVNS. CDR3 coding DNA: TGTGTCAGTCTAAGGACAGGGGAGACCTACGAGCAGTACTTC. Encoded protein: CVSLRTGETYEQYF.

The chain employs TRBV6-2 or TRBV6-3 and TRBJ1-2; 7 bases line up with TRBD1. Germline CDR1 reads MNHEY; CDR2 reads SVGEGT. With 6 bases clipped from V and 4 bases from J, the junction kept 5 bases outside the gene matches. The CDR3 extends over 13 amino acids. The chain's CDR3 is CASRGTAGYGYTF. The CDR3 coding sequence is TGTGCCAGCAGGGGGACAGCCGGCTATGGCTACACCTTC.

V and J are TRBV6-6 and TRBJ2-7; D may be TRBD2 (6 bases). Trimming took off 7 bases at V and 2 bases at J, with 21 bases between the two ends. This CDR3 region has 16 residues. CDR1 MNHNY and CDR2 SVGAGI come from the germline V gene (reference sequence). For the CDR3, the DNA is TGTGCCAGCAACGGCCTGGGCGGGATAGGCCCCTACGAGCAGTACTTC. Translation: CASNGLGGIGPYEQYF.

Comment on this clonotype: A much more abundant neighbour one base away suggests this may be a read error. J is TRBJ2-3 and V is TRBV12-3 or TRBV12-4; D remains unclear. This CDR3 has 14 residues. Trimming pared 6 bases from V and 3 bases from J, leaving 13 bases between. Here the CDR3 reads CASSPSRRTDTQYF. CDR3 nucleotides: TGTGCCAGCAGCCCATCACGAAGGACAGATACGCAGTATTTT.

This clonotype was observed at least ten times. The chain has TRBV29-1 and TRBJ2-7; D possibly corresponds to TRBD1 (5 bases). Trimming took off 2 bases at V and 2 bases at J, with 10 bases between the two ends. Germline CDR1 reads SQVTM; CDR2 reads ANQGSEA. This CDR3 is 13 amino acids long. CDR3 loop: CSVESQGTYEQYF. CDR3 sequence (DNA): TGCAGCGTTGAATCGCAGGGCACCTACGAGCAGTACTTC.

The CDR3 nucleotides are TGTGCCAGCAGCCTCCGTGAGGGAGGGCAGCCCCAGCATTTT. Translation gives CASSLREGGQPQHF. The V and J genes are TRBV11-2 and TRBJ1-5; D gene ambiguous. The ends were cut back, 5 bases at V and 7 bases at J, with 15 bases in the middle. The V gene's germline CDR1 is SGHAT and CDR2 FQNNGV. CDR3 length: 14 residues.

This clonotype was found many times. The chain employs TRBV9 and TRBJ2-3; D gene uncertain. Germline CDR1 reads SGDLS; CDR2 reads YYNGEE. The ends were cut back, 0 bases at V and 6 bases at J, with 5 bases in the middle. CDR3 length equals 12 residues. Here the CDR3 DNA reads TGTGCCAGCAGCGTAGATCTGGATACGCAGTATTTT. As protein: CASSVDLDTQYF.

V gene TRBV10-1 combines with J gene TRBJ2-2, with D possibly TRBD2 on 6 matching bases. There are 16 residues in the CDR3. V lost 6 bases to trimming and J lost 6 bases, with 20 bases between them. Germline assignment: CDR1 WNHNN and CDR2 SYGVQD (reference sequence). CDR3 sequence (DNA): TGCGCCAGCAGCCGGAGGGCGTCGTTTCCCCCCGGGGAGCTGTTTTTT. It encodes CASSRRASFPPGELFF.

The rearrangement uses TRBV7-2 and TRBJ2-5; 13 bases are shared with TRBD2. V was clipped by 1 base and J by 2 bases; unmatched bases: 10. The germline V gene has CDR1 SGHTA and CDR2 FQGNSA. The CDR3 has 19 amino acids. The CDR3 region is CASSLVTQILAGGQETQYF. The CDR3 DNA reads as TGTGCCAGCAGCTTAGTAACGCAAATACTAGCGGGAGGGCAAGAGACCCAGTACTTC.

DNA for the CDR3: TGTGCCAGCAGCCGGCTAGCGGATCAAGAGACCCAGTACTTC. As protein: CASSRLADQETQYF. The genes are TRBV25-1 and TRBJ2-5; 7 nucleotides align to TRBD2. Germline values: CDR1 MGHDK, CDR2 SYGVNS. The CDR3 loop spans 14 amino acids. The V and J ends lost 6 bases and 2 bases, in that order; junction bases with no gene match: 6.

In nucleotides, the CDR3 is TGTGCCAGCAGTTACATTAGCGGGGGGGTCTCCTACAATGAGCAGTTCTTC. Protein sequence: CASSYISGGVSYNEQFF. This chain links TRBV6-2 or TRBV6-3 with TRBJ2-1, with 11 positions matching TRBD2. The length of the CDR3 is 17 residues. Germline CDR1 reads MNHEY; CDR2 reads SVGEGT. The V gene end was trimmed by 2 bases and the J gene end by 0 bases; junction bases not matched to a gene: 3.

This clonotype was found many times. The chain has TRBV11-2 and TRBJ2-5; the match to TRBD2 covers 10 bases. CDR1 SGHAT and CDR2 FQNNGV come from the germline V gene. CDR3 length: 14 amino acids. Trimming removed 6 bases from V and 7 bases from J; junction bases left unmatched: 8. The CDR3 nucleotides read TGTGCCAGCAGAAGTAGCGGGAGGTCTGGGACCCAGTACTTC. This sequence encodes CASRSSGRSGTQYF.